This T cell receptor beta chain stems from a study of beta chain features in type 1 diabetes. Study-wide points: Type 1 diabetes patients had moderately but significantly shorter TCRB CDR3s in all four CD4+ subsets. Cells with high TCR expression could be over-represented by cDNA sequencing. PCR might favor shorter templates, equally in patients and controls.

Each donor gave one heparinised blood draw averaging roughly 120 mL. Worth noting for this clone: The antigen remains unidentified.

The CDR3 totals 15 residues. The V and J ends lost 1 base and 5 bases respectively, with 14 bases between them. From germline, CDR1 is SGHTA and CDR2 FQGNSA. Every bit of the isolated RNA underwent reverse transcription, so sequencing read expressed TCRB transcripts. Data came from immunoSEQ multiplex PCR; TCRdb stores just in-frame clones and leaves some out. The sample contains 40,000 to 50,000 clones, 60% to 75% of which appear only once. This clonotype was obtained from a man aged 25 to 40 with type 1 diabetes. Some clones in this sample may be carry-over from other donors' samples. The sample comprised Tregs from blood. The genes are TRBV7-2 and TRBJ1-1; D is unresolved. The CDR3 loop reads CASSLVGNPGTEAFF. The CDR3, as DNA: TGTGCCAGCAGCTTAGTGGGCAACCCGGGGACTGAAGCTTTCTTT.